One sample yielded the 29 T cell receptor beta chains listed below, sequenced in a study of siplizumab effects on memory and regulatory T cells. Sequenced by immunoSEQ multiplex PCR; TCRdb stores in-frame clones only, minus some. Of approximately 100,000 clones listed, 94% are singletons. Sequencing input: Tregs sorted from blood. These receptors were collected from a human donor in good health.

Of note for this clone: One end of the junction is discordant with germline, which a read error may explain. V gene TRBV7-3 combines with J gene TRBJ2-1, with a possible D match to TRBD2 (5 bases). Per germline, CDR1 SGHTA and CDR2 FQGTGA. The CDR3 extends over 13 amino acids. DNA for the CDR3: TGTGCCAGCAGCGTAACCCGCCCGGGGGAGCAGTTCTTC. It is translated as CASSVTRPGEQFF.

The chain recombines TRBV5-3 with TRBJ1-1; D is unresolved. TRBV5-3 is noted as an ORF with a role that remains uncertain. This CDR3 region has 10 residues. The V and J ends lost 4 bases and 7 bases respectively, with 5 bases between them. In nucleotides, the CDR3 is TGTGCCAGAAGCGCAGGTGAAGCTTTCTTT. Residues: CARSAGEAFF.

In the case of this clone: The junction differs from germline at one of its ends, possibly a read error. This chain connects TRBV7-9 to TRBJ1-1; a possible D gene is TRBD1 (6 bases). This CDR3 contains 11 residues. Germline lookup yields CDR1 SEHNR and CDR2 FQNEAQ (reference sequence). Here the CDR3 DNA reads TGTGCCAGCAGCATAGAGCTCGGACAGTCCTTT. It codes for CASSIELGQSF.

The V gene is TRBV10-1, the J gene TRBJ2-2; D remains ambiguous. V lost 2 bases to trimming and J lost 0 bases, with 7 bases between them. CDR1 is WNHNN, CDR2 SYGVQD, per germline (reference sequence). CDR3 length: 15 residues. DNA of the CDR3: TGCGCCAGCAGTGAGACAGCCACGAACACCGGGGAGCTGTTTTTT. Encoded protein: CASSETATNTGELFF.

This chain uses TRBV4-1 with TRBJ1-2; D not certain. Trimming pared 1 base from V and 4 bases from J, leaving 10 bases between. Germline-derived CDR1 and CDR2 are MGHRA and YSYEKL. The CDR3 runs 14 residues. The CDR3 nucleotides are TGCGCCAGCAGCCAAGGGATGGGTTTCTATGGCTACACCTTC. Its translation is CASSQGMGFYGYTF.

V usage is TRBV6-1 and J usage is TRBJ1-5, with D perhaps matching TRBD1 (5 bases). The CDR3 totals 14 residues. V dropped 6 bases and J dropped 4 bases, with 13 bases sitting between them. Germline V gives CDR1 MNHNS, CDR2 SASEGT. In DNA, the CDR3 is TGTGCCAGCAGGACAGCCGTCGTTAATCAGCCCCAGCATTTT. This gives the protein CASRTAVVNQPQHF.

CDR3 amino acids: CASTRWDGTGELFF. For the CDR3, the DNA is TGTGCCAGCACGCGGTGGGATGGAACCGGGGAGCTGTTTTTT. The V and J genes are TRBV7-9 and TRBJ2-2; no definite D call. The CDR3 loop spans 14 amino acids. Looked up from germline, CDR1 is SEHNR and CDR2 is FQNEAQ (reference sequence). V was shortened by 7 bases and J by 5 bases, with 14 bases between the two germline ends.

The V and J genes are TRBV5-1 and TRBJ2-6; 7 nucleotides match TRBD1. Germline V lookup: CDR1 SGHRS, CDR2 YFSETQ. This CDR3 contains 16 residues. The trim removed 4 bases at V and 2 bases at J, leaving 6 bases unmatched. As DNA, the CDR3 is TGCGCCAGCAGCCCCCATGGACAGGCTGGGGCCAACGTCCTGACTTTC. Translating gives CASSPHGQAGANVLTF.

This clone was recorded once. The chain employs TRBV5-3 and TRBJ1-5; D is unclear. TRBV5-3 is designated an ORF whose function remains uncertain. Trimming cost V 2 bases and J 8 bases, with 2 bases left between them. There are 10 residues in the CDR3. The CDR3 DNA follows: TGTGCCAGAAGCTTAAAGCCCCAGCATTTT. Its protein is CARSLKPQHF.

The chain has TRBV5-1 and TRBJ2-7; D not resolved. The ends were cut back, 5 bases at V and 3 bases at J, with 15 bases in the middle. Germline CDR1 SGHRS, CDR2 YFSETQ. The CDR3 is 14 amino acids. The CDR3 sequence: CASSPGSSRYEQYF. The CDR3 DNA is TGCGCCAGCAGTCCCGGCAGTTCCCGCTACGAGCAGTACTTC. Based on the CDR3 plus reference TRBV5-1 and TRBJ2-7, the full variable domain is KAGVTQTPRYLIKTRGQQVTLSCSPISGHRSVSWYQQTPGQGLQFLFEYFSETQRNKGNFPGRFSGRQFSNSRSEMNVSTLELGDSALYLCASSPGSSRYEQYFGPGTRLTVT.

J is TRBJ1-2 and V is TRBV2; D might be TRBD1 (5 bases). Between the trimmed V and J ends, which lost 5 bases and 4 bases, there was a span of 8 bases. The CDR3 runs to 12 residues. Germline V gives CDR1 SNHLY, CDR2 FYNNEI. The CDR3 is CASSSGLYGYTF. The CDR3 DNA reads as TGTGCCAGCAGTTCGGGACTCTATGGCTACACCTTC.

This chain's CDR3 is CASSQAPGTGGFEKLFF. The CDR3 nucleotides are TGCGCCAGCAGCCAAGCCCCAGGGACAGGGGGCTTTGAAAAACTGTTTTTT. This chain connects TRBV4-1 to TRBJ1-4; 12 bases line up with TRBD1. Germline V gene lookup returns CDR1 MGHRA and CDR2 YSYEKL. The CDR3 runs 17 residues. V dropped 1 base and J dropped 7; count of bases not matched to a gene: 7.

The J gene is TRBJ2-3, the V gene TRBV19; 8 bases map to TRBD2. Germline V gene data show CDR1 as LNHDA and CDR2 as SQIVND (reference sequence). This CDR3 is built from 18 residues. With V trimmed by 3 bases and J by 4 bases, 15 bases remained unmatched. The CDR3 DNA reads TGTGCCAGTAGTATGTCAGGGTTGCGGGAGGTACGACCAGATACGCAGTATTTT. It specifies CASSMSGLREVRPDTQYF.

CDR3 sequence (DNA): TGCGCCAGCAGCTTGGGAGCGGGAGGAAATATGGCCTCCTACAATGAGCAGTTCTTC. Its protein product is CASSLGAGGNMASYNEQFF. The gene calls are TRBV5-1 and TRBJ2-1; 9 bases map to TRBD2. This CDR3 is built from 19 residues. The trim removed 0 bases at V and 0 bases at J, leaving 10 bases unmatched. Looked up from germline, CDR1 is SGHRS and CDR2 is YFSETQ.

This clone was observed a handful of times. The chain recombines TRBV4-2 with TRBJ2-3; tentatively, D is TRBD2 (6 bases). Germline CDR1 is LGHNA and CDR2 is YNFKEQ. V lost 1 base, J lost 1 base, and 9 bases lay in between. This CDR3 is built from 15 residues. This CDR3 is CASSQAGGGTDTQYF. CDR3 DNA: TGTGCCAGCAGCCAAGCCGGCGGGGGCACAGATACGCAGTATTTT.

The chain joins TRBV9 to TRBJ1-6; D ambiguous. Germline-derived CDR1 and CDR2 are SGDLS and YYNGEE. The V gene lost 0 bases and the J gene lost 8 bases, with 6 bases spanning the gap. This CDR3 region has 13 residues. The CDR3 protein is CASSVDLYSPLHF. CDR3 DNA sequence: TGTGCCAGCAGCGTAGATTTGTATTCACCCCTCCACTTT.

This sequence joins TRBV5-1 and TRBJ2-7; TRBD1 is a possible D gene (6 bases). This CDR3 contains 17 residues. The V end lost 4 bases, the J end lost 3 bases, and 23 bases lay between the germline ends. Germline lookup yields CDR1 SGHRS and CDR2 YFSETQ. CDR3 in amino acids: CASSADRSPNSFYEQYF. The CDR3 DNA sequence: TGCGCCAGCAGCGCAGACAGGAGTCCCAACTCCTTCTACGAGCAGTACTTC.

The count of this clone is one. The chain uses TRBV11-2 and TRBJ2-1; TRBD1 matches at 10 bases. The V segment lost 7 bases and the J segment 2 bases; nucleotides outside the gene matches: 5. Germline V gene lookup returns CDR1 SGHAT and CDR2 FQNNGV. This CDR3 is built from 15 residues. CDR3 DNA sequence: TGTGCCAGCATCCCGGACAGGGGGACCTACAATGAGCAGTTCTTC. It encodes CASIPDRGTYNEQFF.

The chain uses TRBV11-2 and TRBJ2-2; perhaps TRBD2 as D (5 bases). The V gene lost 4 bases and the J gene lost 3 bases, with 12 bases spanning the gap. The CDR3 consists of 15 residues. Germline-derived CDR1 and CDR2 are SGHAT and FQNNGV. The CDR3 region has the DNA TGTGCCAGCAGCTCTCGAGGGCTCGACACCGGGGAGCTGTTTTTT. Its translation: CASSSRGLDTGELFF.

This rearrangement joins TRBV18 to TRBJ1-6; D gene uncertain. Between the trimmed V and J ends, which lost 10 bases and 1 base, there was a span of 14 bases. CDR1 is KGHSH and CDR2 is LQKENI in the germline V gene. There are 15 residues in the CDR3. In nucleotides, the CDR3 is TGTGCCACCTCCCAATCGGAATCCTATAATTCACCCCTCCACTTT. Its protein is CATSQSESYNSPLHF.

The genes are TRBV7-2 and TRBJ2-7, with 9 positions matching TRBD2. V shed 4 bases and J 7 bases; nucleotides not matched to a gene: 14. Germline assignment: CDR1 SGHTA and CDR2 FQGNSA. The CDR3 loop spans 16 amino acids. CDR3 protein: CASSYRRAGGKREQYF. The CDR3 coding sequence is TGTGCCAGCAGCTACCGGAGGGCGGGAGGGAAGAGGGAGCAGTACTTC.

This clone occurred a few times. The V and J genes are TRBV25-1 and TRBJ1-6; TRBD1 matches 8 bases. The CDR3 has 14 residues. The ends lost 6 bases at V and 7 bases at J; junction bases unmatched: 5. From germline, CDR1 is MGHDK and CDR2 SYGVNS. In nucleotides, the CDR3 is TGTGCCAGCAGAGGACAGGGTCGAAATTCACCCCTCCACTTT. It translates to CASRGQGRNSPLHF. The entire variable domain, with the rest obtained from reference TRBV25-1 and TRBJ1-6, is as follows: EADIYQTPRYLVIGTGKKITLECSQTMGHDKMYWYQQDPGMELHLIHYSYGVNSTEKGDLSSESTVSRIRTEHFPLTLESARPSHTSQYLCASRGQGRNSPLHFGNGTRLTVT.

The chain employs TRBV4-2 and TRBJ2-3; 11 bases line up with TRBD2. The germline V gene encodes CDR1 LGHNA and CDR2 YNFKEQ. CDR3 length: 15 residues. With V trimmed by 0 bases and J by 4 bases, 0 bases remained unmatched. CDR3 sequence reads: CASSQELAGADTQYF. As DNA, the CDR3 is TGTGCCAGCAGCCAAGAACTAGCGGGAGCAGATACGCAGTATTTT.

The chain recombines TRBV18 with TRBJ2-1, with TRBD2 identical over 14 bases. This CDR3 is built from 16 residues. With V trimmed by 2 bases and J by 9 bases, 6 bases remained unmatched. CDR1 is KGHSH and CDR2 is LQKENI in the germline V gene. CDR3: CASSPGTSGRRSEQFF. The CDR3 bases are TGTGCCAGCTCACCAGGGACTAGCGGGAGACGGAGTGAGCAGTTCTTC.

This chain connects TRBV19 to TRBJ2-7, with 11 bases matching TRBD2. This CDR3 has 15 residues. The germline gives CDR1 LNHDA, CDR2 SQIVND (reference sequence). With 2 bases clipped from V and 5 bases from J, the junction kept 5 bases outside the gene matches. DNA of the CDR3: TGTGCCAGTAGTATAAGGACTAGCGGGTTACACGAGCAGTACTTC. Residues: CASSIRTSGLHEQYF.

This clone was found a few times. This chain links TRBV2 with TRBJ1-2; perhaps TRBD1 as D (6 bases). The CDR3 spans 12 residues. Trimming left V 5 bases short and J 2 bases short, with 6 bases between. Germline CDR1 is SNHLY and CDR2 is FYNNEI. CDR3 loop: CASSTGNYGYTF. The CDR3 DNA is TGTGCCAGCAGTACAGGGAACTATGGCTACACCTTC.

The rearrangement joins TRBV6-1 to TRBJ2-1, with a possible D match to TRBD1 (5 bases). Germline CDR1 MNHNS, CDR2 SASEGT. The CDR3 extends over 8 amino acids. V was trimmed by 6 bases and J by 15 bases, leaving 6 bases between them. CDR3 residues: CASSDRFF. CDR3 coding DNA: TGTGCCAGCAGCGACAGGTTCTTC.

The table lists this clone with a count of one. V and J are TRBV19 and TRBJ2-3, with TRBD1 matching 7 bases. Unmatched junction bases numbered 5, after V lost 5 bases and J lost 3 bases. CDR1 and CDR2 (germline): LNHDA, SQIVND (reference sequence). CDR3 length: 14 residues. CDR3 amino acids: CASSQRGRTDTQYF. CDR3 bases: TGTGCCAGTAGTCAGAGGGGGCGGACAGATACGCAGTATTTT. The variable domain in full, with the rest retrieved from reference TRBV19 and TRBJ2-3, is DGGITQSPKYLFRKEGQNVTLSCEQNLNHDAMYWYRQDPGQGLRLIYYSQIVNDFQKGDIAEGYSVSREKKESFPLTVTSAQKNPTAFYLCASSQRGRTDTQYFGPGTRLTVL.

The chain joins TRBV5-1 to TRBJ1-5; D is unresolved. There are 13 residues in the CDR3. V dropped 6 bases and J dropped 9 bases, with 16 bases sitting between them. Germline loops: CDR1 SGHRS, CDR2 YFSETQ. Here the CDR3 reads CASKFTKDSPQHF. The DNA of the CDR3 is TGCGCCAGCAAGTTCACCAAGGACTCGCCCCAGCATTTT.